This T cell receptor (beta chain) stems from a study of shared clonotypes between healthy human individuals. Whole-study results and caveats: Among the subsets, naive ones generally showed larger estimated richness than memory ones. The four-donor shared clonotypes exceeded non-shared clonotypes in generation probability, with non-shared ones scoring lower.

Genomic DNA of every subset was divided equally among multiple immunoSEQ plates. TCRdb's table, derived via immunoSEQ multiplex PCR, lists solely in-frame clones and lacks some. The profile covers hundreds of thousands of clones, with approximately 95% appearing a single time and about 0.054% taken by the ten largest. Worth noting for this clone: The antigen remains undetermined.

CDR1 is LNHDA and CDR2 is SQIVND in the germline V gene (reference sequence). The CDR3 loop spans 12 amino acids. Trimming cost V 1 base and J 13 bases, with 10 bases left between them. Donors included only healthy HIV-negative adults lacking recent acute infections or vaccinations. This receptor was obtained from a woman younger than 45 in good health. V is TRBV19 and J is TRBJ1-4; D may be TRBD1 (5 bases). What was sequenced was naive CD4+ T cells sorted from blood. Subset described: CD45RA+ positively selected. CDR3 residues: CASSIGGRGLFF. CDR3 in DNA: TGTGCCAGTAGTATAGGGGGGAGAGGACTGTTTTTT.